This T cell receptor (beta chain) emerged from a study of blood T cells in healthy people across ages. Study context: The capture of about one barcoded beta molecule per two T cells was achieved by template switching. General study findings and limits: Donor CMV status was unknown, possibly confounding expanded clonotype changes.

Next came a second PCR, run for about 6 to 12 cycles, which used a sample-barcoded 5' primer along with a J-beta primer mix. TCRdb fed the 5' RACE reads into MiXCR, producing one record per CDR3 protein. This sample has nearly 800,000 distinct CDR3 sequences; 56% occur once, and the top ten carry about a quarter. Per sample, extraction of total RNA gave at least 5.5 micrograms in every case. This clonotype was seen a handful of times. Its antigen remains unidentified. Material: blood. This clonotype was sampled from a man aged 40-49 years in good health.

The CDR3 region is CSVESTRDSGTDTQYF. Written as DNA, the CDR3 is TGCAGCGTTGAAAGTACACGGGACTCAGGCACAGATACGCAGTATTTT. The chain employs TRBV29-1 and TRBJ2-3, with D possibly matching TRBD2 (6 bases). The CDR3 loop spans 16 amino acids. Germline values: CDR1 SQVTM, CDR2 ANQGSEA. Trimming removed 2 bases at V and 1 base at J, with 16 bases between.